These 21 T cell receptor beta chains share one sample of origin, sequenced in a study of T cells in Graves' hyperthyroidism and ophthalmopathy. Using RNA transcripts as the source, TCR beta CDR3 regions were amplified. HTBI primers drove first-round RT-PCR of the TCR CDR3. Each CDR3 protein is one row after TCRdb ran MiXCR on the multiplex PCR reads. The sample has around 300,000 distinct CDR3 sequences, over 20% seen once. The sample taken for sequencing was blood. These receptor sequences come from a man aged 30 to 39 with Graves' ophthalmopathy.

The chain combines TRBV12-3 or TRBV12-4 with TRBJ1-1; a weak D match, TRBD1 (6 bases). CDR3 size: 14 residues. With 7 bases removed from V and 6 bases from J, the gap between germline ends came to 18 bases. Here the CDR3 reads CASNSQQGVSEAFF. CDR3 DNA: TGTGCCAGCAACTCCCAACAGGGTGTGTCTGAAGCTTTCTTT.

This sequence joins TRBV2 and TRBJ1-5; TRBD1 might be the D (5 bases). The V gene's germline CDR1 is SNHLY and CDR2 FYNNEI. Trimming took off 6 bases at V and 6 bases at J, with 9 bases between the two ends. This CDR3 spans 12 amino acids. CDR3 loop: CASRERGQPQHF. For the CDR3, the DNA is TGTGCCAGCAGGGAGAGGGGTCAGCCCCAGCATTTT.

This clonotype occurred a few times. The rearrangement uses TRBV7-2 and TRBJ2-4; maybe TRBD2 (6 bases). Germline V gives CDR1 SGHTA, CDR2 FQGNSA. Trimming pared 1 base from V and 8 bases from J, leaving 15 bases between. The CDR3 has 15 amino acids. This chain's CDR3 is CASSLGAGWGDIQYF. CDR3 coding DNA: TGTGCCAGCAGCTTAGGTGCAGGGTGGGGGGACATTCAGTACTTC.

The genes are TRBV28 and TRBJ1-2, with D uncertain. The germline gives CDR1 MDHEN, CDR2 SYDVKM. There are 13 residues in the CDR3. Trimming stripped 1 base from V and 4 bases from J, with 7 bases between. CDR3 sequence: CASSLSHLYGYTF. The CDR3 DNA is TGTGCCAGCAGTTTATCACATCTCTATGGCTACACCTTC.

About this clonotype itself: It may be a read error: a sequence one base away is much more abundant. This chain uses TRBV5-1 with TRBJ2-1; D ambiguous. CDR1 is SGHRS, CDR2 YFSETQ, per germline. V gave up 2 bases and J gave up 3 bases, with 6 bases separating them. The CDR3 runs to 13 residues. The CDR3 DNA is TGCGCCAGCAGCTTTGGGGACTACAATGAGCAGTTCTTC. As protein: CASSFGDYNEQFF.

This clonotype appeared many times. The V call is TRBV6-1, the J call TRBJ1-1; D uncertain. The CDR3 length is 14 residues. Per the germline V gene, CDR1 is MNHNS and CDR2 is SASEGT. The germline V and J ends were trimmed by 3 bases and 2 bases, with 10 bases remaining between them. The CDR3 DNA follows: TGTGCCAGCAGTGAGGTGGGCGCTAACACTGAAGCTTTCTTT. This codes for CASSEVGANTEAFF.

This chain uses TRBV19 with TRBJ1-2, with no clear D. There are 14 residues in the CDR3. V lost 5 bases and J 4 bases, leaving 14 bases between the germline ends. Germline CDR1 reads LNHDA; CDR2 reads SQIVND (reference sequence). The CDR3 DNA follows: TGTGCCAGTAGTCCACTTAGGGAGGGCTATGGCTACACCTTC. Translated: CASSPLREGYGYTF.

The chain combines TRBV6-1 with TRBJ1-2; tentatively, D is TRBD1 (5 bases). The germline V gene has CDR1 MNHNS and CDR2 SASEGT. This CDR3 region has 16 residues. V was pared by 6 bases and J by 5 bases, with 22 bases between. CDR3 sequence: CASRTPLEVRQYGYTF. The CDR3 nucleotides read TGTGCCAGCAGGACCCCGCTTGAGGTCCGACAGTATGGCTACACCTTC.

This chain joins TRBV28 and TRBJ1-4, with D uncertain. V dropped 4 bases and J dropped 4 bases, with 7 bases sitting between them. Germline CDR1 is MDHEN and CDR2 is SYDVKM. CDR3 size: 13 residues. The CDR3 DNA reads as TGTGCCAGCAGTTATGCGGTTAATGAAAAACTGTTTTTT. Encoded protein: CASSYAVNEKLFF.

The CDR3 DNA follows: TGCAGCGCTAAAAGACAGGGGAGTGCAGATACGCAGTATTTT. This sequence encodes CSAKRQGSADTQYF. V gene TRBV29-1 combines with J gene TRBJ2-3; 8 positions agree with TRBD1. The CDR3 length is 14 residues. The germline V gene encodes CDR1 SQVTM and CDR2 ANQGSEA. V gave up 7 bases and J gave up 4 bases; unmatched junction bases: 10.

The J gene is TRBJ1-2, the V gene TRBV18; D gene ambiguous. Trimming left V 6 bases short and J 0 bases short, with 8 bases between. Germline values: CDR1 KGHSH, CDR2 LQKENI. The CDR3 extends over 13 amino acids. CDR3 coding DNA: TGTGCCAGCTCCCGCAGCTCTAACTATGGCTACACCTTC. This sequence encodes CASSRSSNYGYTF.

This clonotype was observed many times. CDR3 sequence reads: CASSSSAGRETQYF. DNA for the CDR3: TGTGCCAGCAGCTCCAGCGCAGGGAGGGAGACCCAGTACTTC. This chain links TRBV11-2 with TRBJ2-5; D is possibly TRBD2 (6 bases). Germline CDR1 is SGHAT and CDR2 is FQNNGV. The CDR3 has 14 residues. The V end was cut by 4 bases, the J end by 5 bases, with 14 bases between.

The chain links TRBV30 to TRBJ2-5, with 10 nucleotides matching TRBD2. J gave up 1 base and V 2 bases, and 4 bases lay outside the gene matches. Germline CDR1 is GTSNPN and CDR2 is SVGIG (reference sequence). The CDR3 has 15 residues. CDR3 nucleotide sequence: TGTGCCTGGAGTTTAGGACTAGCGGTCCAAGAGACCCAGTACTTC. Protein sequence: CAWSLGLAVQETQYF.

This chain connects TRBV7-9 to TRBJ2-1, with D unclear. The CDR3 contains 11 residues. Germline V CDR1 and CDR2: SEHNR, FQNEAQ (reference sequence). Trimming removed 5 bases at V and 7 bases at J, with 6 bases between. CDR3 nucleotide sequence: TGTGCCAGCAGCCCAACGAATGAGCAGTTCTTC. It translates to CASSPTNEQFF. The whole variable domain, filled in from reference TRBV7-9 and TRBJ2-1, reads DTGVSQNPRHKITKRGQNVTFRCDPISEHNRLYWYRQTLGQGPEFLTYFQNEAQLEKSRLLSDRFSAERPKGSFSTLEIQRTEQGDSAMYLCASSPTNEQFFGPGTRLTVL.

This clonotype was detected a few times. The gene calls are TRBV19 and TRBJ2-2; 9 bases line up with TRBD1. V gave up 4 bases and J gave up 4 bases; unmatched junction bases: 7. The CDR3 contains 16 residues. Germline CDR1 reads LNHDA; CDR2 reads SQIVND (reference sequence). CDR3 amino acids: CASSKRDRDLTGELFF. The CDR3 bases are TGTGCCAGTAGTAAGCGGGACAGGGATCTCACCGGGGAGCTGTTTTTT.

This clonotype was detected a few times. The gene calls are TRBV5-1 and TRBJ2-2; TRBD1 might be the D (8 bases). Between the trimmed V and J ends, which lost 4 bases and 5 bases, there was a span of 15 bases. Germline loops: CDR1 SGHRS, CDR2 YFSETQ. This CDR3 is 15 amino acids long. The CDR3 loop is CASSTVQGGTGELFF. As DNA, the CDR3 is TGCGCCAGCAGCACCGTACAGGGGGGGACCGGGGAGCTGTTTTTT.

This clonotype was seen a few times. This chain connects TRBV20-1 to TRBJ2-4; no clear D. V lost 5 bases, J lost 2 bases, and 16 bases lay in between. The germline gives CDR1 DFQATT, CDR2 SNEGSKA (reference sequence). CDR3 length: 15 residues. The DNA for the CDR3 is TGCAGTGCTGCGATTGGATTAGCCACCAAAAACATTCAGTACTTC. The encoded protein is CSAAIGLATKNIQYF.

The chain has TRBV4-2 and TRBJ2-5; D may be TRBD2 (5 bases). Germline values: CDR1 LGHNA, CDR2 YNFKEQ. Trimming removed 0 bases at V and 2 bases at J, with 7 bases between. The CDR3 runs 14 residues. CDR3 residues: CASSQDEGQETQYF. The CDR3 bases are TGTGCCAGCAGCCAAGATGAGGGTCAAGAGACCCAGTACTTC.

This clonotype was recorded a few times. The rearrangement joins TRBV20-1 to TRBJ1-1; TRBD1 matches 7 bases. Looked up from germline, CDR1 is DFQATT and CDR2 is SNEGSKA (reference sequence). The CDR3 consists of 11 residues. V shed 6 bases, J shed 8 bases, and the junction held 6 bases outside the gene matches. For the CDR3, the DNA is TGCAGTGCCCGGGGACAGCCAGAAGCTTTCTTT. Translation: CSARGQPEAFF.

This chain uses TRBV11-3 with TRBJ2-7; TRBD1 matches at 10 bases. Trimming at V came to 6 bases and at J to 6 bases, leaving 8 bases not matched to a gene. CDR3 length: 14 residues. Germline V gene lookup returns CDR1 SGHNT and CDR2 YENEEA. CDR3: CASRLGTGASEQYF. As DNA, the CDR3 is TGTGCCAGCAGGCTCGGGACAGGGGCTAGCGAGCAGTACTTC.

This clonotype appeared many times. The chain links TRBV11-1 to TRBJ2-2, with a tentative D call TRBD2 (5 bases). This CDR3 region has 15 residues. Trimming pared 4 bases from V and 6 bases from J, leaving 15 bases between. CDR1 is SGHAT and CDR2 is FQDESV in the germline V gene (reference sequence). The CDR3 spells CASSSSTGLAGELFF. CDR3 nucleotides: TGTGCCAGCAGCTCCTCCACGGGATTGGCCGGGGAGCTGTTTTTT.